Listed here are 9 T cell receptor beta chains from one sample, sequenced in a study of cytomegalovirus exposure and HLA in healthy donors. A multiplex PCR was run with 60 Vbeta primers and 13 Jbeta primers. Data came from immunoSEQ multiplex PCR; TCRdb stores just in-frame clones and leaves some out. The sample lists under 200,000 clones, around 68% occurring once. The sequencing sample was made of PBMCs. The receptor set was obtained from a woman aged 40 to 49 in good health and CMV-seropositive.

The chain couples TRBV6-6 to TRBJ2-1, with D perhaps matching TRBD1 (8 bases). The V gene lost 6 bases and the J gene lost 10 bases, with 19 bases spanning the gap. Germline CDR1 reads MNHNY; CDR2 reads SVGAGI (reference sequence). The CDR3 runs to 14 residues. The CDR3 DNA reads as TGTGCCAGCAGCTGGGGGGGACAGGCGATCGAGCAGTTCTTC. It yields the protein CASSWGGQAIEQFF.

The table lists this clone with a few counts. The germline gene is not matched at one end of the junction; a read error may be the cause. The chain combines TRBV25-1 with TRBJ1-2; D is ambiguous. The CDR3 has 13 amino acids. The germline CDR1 and CDR2 sequences are MGHDK and SYGVNS. In DNA, the CDR3 is TGTGCCAGCAGTACCTATATGGCGGGTGGCTACCCCTTC. It is translated as CASSTYMAGGYPF.

This chain joins TRBV6-6 and TRBJ1-4; D gene uncertain. CDR3 size: 16 residues. CDR1 MNHNY and CDR2 SVGAGI come from the germline V gene (reference sequence). V was pared by 6 bases and J by 0 bases, with 14 bases between. The CDR3 reads CASSPPAGATNEKLFF. The CDR3 bases are TGTGCCAGCAGCCCCCCCGCCGGTGCAACTAATGAAAAACTGTTTTTT.

Only a few counts were recorded for this clone. This rearrangement joins TRBV2 to TRBJ2-1; 11 nucleotides agree with TRBD2. The junction had 9 bases not matched to a gene; V was cut back by 7 bases and J by 4 bases. Germline V lookup: CDR1 SNHLY, CDR2 FYNNEI. The CDR3 spans 16 residues. Here the CDR3 reads CASKPSGTSGYNEQFF. CDR3 bases: TGTGCCAGCAAGCCCTCCGGGACTAGCGGATACAATGAGCAGTTCTTC.

V is TRBV6-4 and J is TRBJ2-5; D call uncertain. CDR3 size: 12 residues. Germline V gives CDR1 MRHNA, CDR2 SNTAGT. V lost 8 bases to trimming and J lost 2 bases, with 9 bases between them. CDR3 sequence: CASLCRQETQYF. The DNA of the CDR3 is TGTGCCAGCCTGTGCAGGCAAGAGACCCAGTACTTC.

This chain links TRBV9 with TRBJ2-1; TRBD2 matches 14 bases. V lost 4 bases and J lost 4; bases outside the gene matches: 7. CDR3 length equals 17 residues. Germline V CDR1 and CDR2: SGDLS, YYNGEE. The CDR3 DNA follows: TGTGCCAGCAGCATCGGGACTAGCGGGAGAGGATACAATGAGCAGTTCTTC. Its protein product is CASSIGTSGRGYNEQFF.

The chain employs TRBV6-5 and TRBJ2-1; D is uncertain. CDR1 MNHEY and CDR2 SVGAGI come from the germline V gene. This CDR3 comprises 12 residues. V lost 3 bases, J lost 7 bases, and 7 bases lay in between. The CDR3: CASSYKANEQFF. Here the CDR3 DNA reads TGTGCCAGCAGTTATAAAGCGAATGAGCAGTTCTTC.

This clone came up a few times. Other DNA sequences of this sample code for an identical CDR3. The rearrangement links TRBV18 to TRBJ1-1; 11 positions agree with TRBD1. This CDR3 region has 15 residues. CDR1 is KGHSH, CDR2 LQKENI, per germline. Trimming removed 3 bases from V and 3 bases from J; junction bases left unmatched: 3. The chain's CDR3 is CASSPGQGADTEAFF. The CDR3 nucleotides are TGTGCCAGCTCACCCGGACAGGGGGCTGACACTGAAGCTTTCTTT. Full variable domain (missing parts from reference TRBV18 and TRBJ1-1): NAGVMQNPRHLVRRRGQEARLRCSPMKGHSHVYWYRQLPEEGLKFMVYLQKENIIDESGMPKERFSAEFPKEGPSILRIQQVVRGDSAAYFCASSPGQGADTEAFFGQGTRLTVV.

The CDR3 loop is CSVEGGGKSEQYF. Written as DNA, the CDR3 is TGCAGCGTTGAAGGGGGAGGGAAGAGCGAGCAGTACTTC. The chain employs TRBV29-1 and TRBJ2-7, with TRBD2 matching 7 bases. Germline CDR1 and CDR2: SQVTM and ANQGSEA. The ends lost 1 base at V and 6 bases at J; junction bases unmatched: 6. The CDR3 totals 13 residues.